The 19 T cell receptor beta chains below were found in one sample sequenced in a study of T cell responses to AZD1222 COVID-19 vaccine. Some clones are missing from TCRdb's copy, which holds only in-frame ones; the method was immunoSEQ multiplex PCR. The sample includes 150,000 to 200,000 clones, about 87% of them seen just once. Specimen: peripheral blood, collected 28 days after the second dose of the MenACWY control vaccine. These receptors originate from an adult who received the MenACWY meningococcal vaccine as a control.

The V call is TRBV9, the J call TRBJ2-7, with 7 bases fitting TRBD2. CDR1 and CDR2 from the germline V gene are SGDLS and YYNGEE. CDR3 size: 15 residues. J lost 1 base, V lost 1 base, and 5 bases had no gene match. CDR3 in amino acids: CASSVREEPSYEQYF. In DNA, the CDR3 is TGTGCCAGCAGCGTACGGGAGGAACCTTCCTACGAGCAGTACTTC.

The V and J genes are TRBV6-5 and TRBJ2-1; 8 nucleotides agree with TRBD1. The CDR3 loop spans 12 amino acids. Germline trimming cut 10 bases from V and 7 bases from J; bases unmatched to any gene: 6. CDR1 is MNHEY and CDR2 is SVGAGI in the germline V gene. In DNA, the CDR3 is TGTGCCACGGTAGACAGGGGAAATGAGCAGTTCTTC. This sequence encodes CATVDRGNEQFF.

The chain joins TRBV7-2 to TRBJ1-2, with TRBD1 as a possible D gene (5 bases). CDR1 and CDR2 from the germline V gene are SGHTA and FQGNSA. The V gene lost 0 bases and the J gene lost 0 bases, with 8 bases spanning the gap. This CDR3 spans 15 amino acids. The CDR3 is CASSLAGPANYGYTF. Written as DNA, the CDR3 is TGTGCCAGCAGCTTAGCGGGACCCGCTAACTATGGCTACACCTTC.

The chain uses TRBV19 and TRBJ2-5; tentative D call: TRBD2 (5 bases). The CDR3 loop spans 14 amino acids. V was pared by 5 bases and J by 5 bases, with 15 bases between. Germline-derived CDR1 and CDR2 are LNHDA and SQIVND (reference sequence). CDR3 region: CASSPGLDWETQYF. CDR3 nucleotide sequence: TGTGCCAGTAGTCCTGGATTGGACTGGGAGACCCAGTACTTC.

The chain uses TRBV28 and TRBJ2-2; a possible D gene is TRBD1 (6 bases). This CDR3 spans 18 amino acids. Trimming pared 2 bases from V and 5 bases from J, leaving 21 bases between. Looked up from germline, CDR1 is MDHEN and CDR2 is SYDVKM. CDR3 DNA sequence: TGTGCCAGCAGTTTAGTTGGGCAGGGGATGATATTGACCGGGGAGCTGTTTTTT. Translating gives CASSLVGQGMILTGELFF.

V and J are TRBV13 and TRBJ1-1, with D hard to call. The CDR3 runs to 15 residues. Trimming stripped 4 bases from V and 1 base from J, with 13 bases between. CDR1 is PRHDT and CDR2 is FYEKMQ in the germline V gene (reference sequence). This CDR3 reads CASSSVMTANTEAFF. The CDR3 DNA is TGTGCCAGCAGCTCCGTTATGACGGCGAACACTGAAGCTTTCTTT.

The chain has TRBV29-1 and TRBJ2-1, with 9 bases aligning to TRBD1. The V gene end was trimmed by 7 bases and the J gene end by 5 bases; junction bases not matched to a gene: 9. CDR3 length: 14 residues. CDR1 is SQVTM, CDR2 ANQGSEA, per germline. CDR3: CSAIHRGRDNEQFF. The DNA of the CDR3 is TGCAGCGCTATACACAGGGGGCGAGACAATGAGCAGTTCTTC.

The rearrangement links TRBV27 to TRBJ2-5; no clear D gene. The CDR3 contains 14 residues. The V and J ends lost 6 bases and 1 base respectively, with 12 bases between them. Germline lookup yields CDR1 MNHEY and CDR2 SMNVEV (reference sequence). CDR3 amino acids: CASRPGRAQETQYF. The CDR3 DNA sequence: TGTGCCAGCAGACCCGGACGGGCCCAAGAGACCCAGTACTTC.

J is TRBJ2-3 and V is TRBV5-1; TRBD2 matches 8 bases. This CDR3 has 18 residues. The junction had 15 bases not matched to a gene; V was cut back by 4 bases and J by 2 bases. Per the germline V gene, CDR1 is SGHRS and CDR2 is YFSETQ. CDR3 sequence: CASSQRFSGGPTTDTQYF. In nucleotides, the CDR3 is TGCGCCAGCAGCCAGCGCTTCTCGGGAGGGCCAACCACAGATACGCAGTATTTT.

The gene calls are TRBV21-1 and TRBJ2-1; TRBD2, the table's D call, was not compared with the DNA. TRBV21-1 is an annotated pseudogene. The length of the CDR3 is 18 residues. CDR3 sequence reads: CASSGRTTSGQLVNEQFF. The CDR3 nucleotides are TGTGCCAGCAGCGGGAGGACTACTAGCGGACAACTGGTGAATGAGCAGTTCTTC.

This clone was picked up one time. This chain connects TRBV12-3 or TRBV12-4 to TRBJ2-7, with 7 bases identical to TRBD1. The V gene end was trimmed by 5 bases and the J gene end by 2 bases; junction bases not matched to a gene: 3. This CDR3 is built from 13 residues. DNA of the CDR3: TGTGCCAGCAGTCTTCAGGGGGCCTACGAGCAGTACTTC. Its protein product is CASSLQGAYEQYF.

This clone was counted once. CDR3 sequence reads: CASSLWVEKSPLHF. For the CDR3, the DNA is TGTGCCAGCAGTCTTTGGGTCGAGAAGTCACCCCTCCACTTT. The chain combines TRBV25-1 with TRBJ1-6; the D is unclear. V was clipped by 5 bases and J by 10 bases, with 15 bases between them. Germline V lookup: CDR1 MGHDK, CDR2 SYGVNS. The CDR3 covers 14 residues.

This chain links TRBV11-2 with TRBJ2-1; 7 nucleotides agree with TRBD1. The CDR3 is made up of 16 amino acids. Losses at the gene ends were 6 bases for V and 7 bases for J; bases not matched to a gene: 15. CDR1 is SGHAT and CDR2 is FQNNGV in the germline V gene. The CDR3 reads CASRGLMGQSGNEQFF. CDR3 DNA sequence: TGTGCCAGCAGGGGGCTGATGGGACAGTCGGGAAATGAGCAGTTCTTC.

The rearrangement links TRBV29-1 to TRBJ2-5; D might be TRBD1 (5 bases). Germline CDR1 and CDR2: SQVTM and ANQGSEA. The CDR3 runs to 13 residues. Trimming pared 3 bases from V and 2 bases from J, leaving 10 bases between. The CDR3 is CSVEGGAQETQYF. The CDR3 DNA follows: TGCAGCGTTGAGGGTGGGGCACAAGAGACCCAGTACTTC. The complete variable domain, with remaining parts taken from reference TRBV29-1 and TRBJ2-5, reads SAVISQKPSRDICQRGTSLTIQCQVDSQVTMMFWYRQQPGQSLTLIATANQGSEATYESGFVIDKFPISRPNLTFSTLTVSNMSPEDSSIYLCSVEGGAQETQYFGPGTRLLVL.

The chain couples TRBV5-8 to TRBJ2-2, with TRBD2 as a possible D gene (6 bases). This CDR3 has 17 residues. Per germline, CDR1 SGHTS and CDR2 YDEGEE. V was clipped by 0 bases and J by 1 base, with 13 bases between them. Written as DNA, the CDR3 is TGTGCCAGCAGCTTGGTCAGGACTACTGTGAACACCGGGGAGCTGTTTTTT. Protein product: CASSLVRTTVNTGELFF. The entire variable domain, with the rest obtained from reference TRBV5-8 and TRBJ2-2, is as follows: EAGVTQSPTHLIKTRGQQATLRCSPISGHTSVYWYQQALGLGLQFLLWYDEGEERNRGNFPPRFSGRQFPNYSSELNVNALELEDSALYLCASSLVRTTVNTGELFFGEGSRLTVL.

CDR3 amino acids: CASSQGQGNSPLHF. CDR3 sequence (DNA): TGTGCCAGCAGCCAGGGACAGGGGAATTCACCCCTCCACTTT. The rearrangement uses TRBV5-4 and TRBJ1-6; 10 nucleotides agree with TRBD1. The germline V gene encodes CDR1 SGHNT and CDR2 YYREEE (reference sequence). The CDR3 is 14 amino acids. Losses at the gene ends were 4 bases for V and 7 bases for J; bases not matched to a gene: 2.

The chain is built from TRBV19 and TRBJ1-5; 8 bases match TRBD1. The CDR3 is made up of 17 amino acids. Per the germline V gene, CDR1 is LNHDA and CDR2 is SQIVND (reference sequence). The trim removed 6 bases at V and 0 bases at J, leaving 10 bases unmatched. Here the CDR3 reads CASRPDRDRYSNQPQHF. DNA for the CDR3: TGTGCCAGTAGACCTGACCGGGACAGGTATAGCAATCAGCCCCAGCATTTT.

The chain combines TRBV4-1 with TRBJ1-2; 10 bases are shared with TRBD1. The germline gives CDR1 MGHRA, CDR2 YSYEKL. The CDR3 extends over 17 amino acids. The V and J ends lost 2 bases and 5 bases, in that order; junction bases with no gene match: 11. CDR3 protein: CASSQPTLTGGAYGYTF. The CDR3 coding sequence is TGCGCCAGCAGCCAACCGACCTTGACAGGGGGCGCTTATGGCTACACCTTC.

The CDR3 sequence is CASSLRSGTIGSGANVLTF. CDR3 coding DNA: TGTGCCAGCAGCTTAAGGTCCGGGACAATAGGGTCTGGGGCCAACGTCCTGACTTTC. The chain links TRBV7-3 to TRBJ2-6, with a tentative D call TRBD1 (6 bases). Germline CDR1 reads SGHTA; CDR2 reads FQGTGA. V shed 1 base and J shed 1 base, with 17 bases lying between them. The CDR3 loop spans 19 amino acids.